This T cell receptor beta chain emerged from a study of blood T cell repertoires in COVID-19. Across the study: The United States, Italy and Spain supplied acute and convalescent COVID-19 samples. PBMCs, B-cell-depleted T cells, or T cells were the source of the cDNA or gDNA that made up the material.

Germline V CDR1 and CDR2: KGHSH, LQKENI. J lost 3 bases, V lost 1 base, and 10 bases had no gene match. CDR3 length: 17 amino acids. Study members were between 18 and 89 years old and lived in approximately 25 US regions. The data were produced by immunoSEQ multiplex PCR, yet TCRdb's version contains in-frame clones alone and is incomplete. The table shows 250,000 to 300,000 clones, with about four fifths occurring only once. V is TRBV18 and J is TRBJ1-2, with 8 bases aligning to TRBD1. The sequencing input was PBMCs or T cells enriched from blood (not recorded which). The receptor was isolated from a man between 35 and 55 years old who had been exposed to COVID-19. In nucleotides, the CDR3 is TGTGCCAGCTCACCACAAAAATTTGGACAGGGAGACTATGGCTACACCTTC. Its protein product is CASSPQKFGQGDYGYTF.